The 17 T cell receptor beta chains presented below share a single source sample, sequenced in a study of circulating and synovial CD4+ cells in juvenile arthritis. The protocol was immunoSEQ multiplex PCR, while the TCRdb copy is restricted to in-frame clones and leaves out a portion. The data contain 30,000 to 40,000 clones, roughly 96% of them singletons. The sequenced sample consisted of CD4+ T cells from blood. The receptors were gathered from a human donor with juvenile idiopathic arthritis.

The CDR3 DNA reads TGTGCCAGCAGCTTATTTAGCGGGGGAATAGGTGAGCAGTTCTTC. Translation: CASSLFSGGIGEQFF. The chain uses TRBV7-9 and TRBJ2-1, with TRBD2 matching over 9 bases. Germline CDR1 SEHNR, CDR2 FQNEAQ (reference sequence). The V segment lost 2 bases and the J segment 9 bases; nucleotides outside the gene matches: 8. The CDR3 covers 15 residues. Together with reference TRBV7-9 and TRBJ2-1, the CDR3 gives the full variable domain: DTGVSQNPRHKITKRGQNVTFRCDPISEHNRLYWYRQTLGQGPEFLTYFQNEAQLEKSRLLSDRFSAERPKGSFSTLEIQRTEQGDSAMYLCASSLFSGGIGEQFFGPGTRLTVL.

This clone was detected once. V gene TRBV5-1 combines with J gene TRBJ2-7; weak D call: TRBD1 (7 bases). Between the trimmed V and J ends, which lost 4 bases and 4 bases, there was a span of 15 bases. This CDR3 has 14 amino acids. CDR1 is SGHRS and CDR2 is YFSETQ in the germline V gene. CDR3 nucleotide sequence: TGCGCCAGCAGCGAGGCCAGGGGGGCTTACGAGCAGTACTTC. Amino acids: CASSEARGAYEQYF. The variable domain in full, completed from reference TRBV5-1 and TRBJ2-7, reads KAGVTQTPRYLIKTRGQQVTLSCSPISGHRSVSWYQQTPGQGLQFLFEYFSETQRNKGNFPGRFSGRQFSNSRSEMNVSTLELGDSALYLCASSEARGAYEQYFGPGTRLTVT.

The V call is TRBV7-3, the J call TRBJ2-7; 11 bases are shared with TRBD2. This CDR3 comprises 15 residues. Trimming at V came to 5 bases and at J to 0 bases, leaving 3 bases not matched to a gene. Germline V gene data show CDR1 as SGHTA and CDR2 as FQGTGA. CDR3 residues: CASSLSGRASYEQYF. The CDR3 coding sequence is TGTGCCAGCAGCCTTAGCGGGAGGGCCTCCTACGAGCAGTACTTC.

The chain carries TRBV28 and TRBJ2-7, with D hard to call. Germline V lookup: CDR1 MDHEN, CDR2 SYDVKM. V was shortened by 5 bases and J by 12 bases, with 8 bases between the two germline ends. The CDR3 is 9 amino acids. CDR3 amino acids: CASSPPLYF. The DNA for the CDR3 is TGTGCCAGCAGTCCCCCTCTGTACTTC.

The chain joins TRBV27 to TRBJ1-1; maybe TRBD1 (5 bases). The V gene lost 3 bases and the J gene lost 5 bases, with 13 bases spanning the gap. In germline, CDR1 is MNHEY, CDR2 SMNVEV (reference sequence). The CDR3 is 14 amino acids. The CDR3, as DNA: TGTGCCAGCAGTTTTAGAGGGCGGGGGACTGAAGCTTTCTTT. Protein product: CASSFRGRGTEAFF.

The chain joins TRBV29-1 to TRBJ2-7; tentatively, D is TRBD2 (6 bases). The CDR3 loop spans 14 amino acids. Germline V gives CDR1 SQVTM, CDR2 ANQGSEA. The V and J ends lost 0 bases and 7 bases respectively, with 16 bases between them. CDR3 in amino acids: CSVEDQSGGKEQYF. CDR3 in DNA: TGCAGCGTTGAAGATCAAAGCGGAGGGAAAGAGCAGTACTTC.

The count of this clone is one. The V and J genes are TRBV5-1 and TRBJ2-2, with 7 bases aligning to TRBD1. After removal of 3 bases from V and 1 base from J, the junction contained 3 bases not matched to a gene. CDR3 length equals 15 residues. In germline, CDR1 is SGHRS, CDR2 YFSETQ. In DNA form, the CDR3 reads TGCGCCAGCAGCTATGACAGGGTGAACACCGGGGAGCTGTTTTTT. Translating gives CASSYDRVNTGELFF. The full variable domain, with the rest looked up from reference TRBV5-1 and TRBJ2-2, is KAGVTQTPRYLIKTRGQQVTLSCSPISGHRSVSWYQQTPGQGLQFLFEYFSETQRNKGNFPGRFSGRQFSNSRSEMNVSTLELGDSALYLCASSYDRVNTGELFFGEGSRLTVL.

The V call is TRBV9, the J call TRBJ2-3; 7 nucleotides agree with TRBD2. Germline-derived CDR1 and CDR2 are SGDLS and YYNGEE. V dropped 0 bases and J dropped 4; count of bases not matched to a gene: 8. This CDR3 has 16 amino acids. This CDR3 reads CASSVVTQRGSDTQYF. The DNA for the CDR3 is TGTGCCAGCAGCGTAGTAACCCAGCGGGGATCAGATACGCAGTATTTT.

The chain has TRBV5-4 and TRBJ2-1; 11 bases fit TRBD2. The CDR3 sequence is 15 residues long. J gave up 10 bases and V 0 bases, and 6 bases lay outside the gene matches. The V gene's germline CDR1 is SGHNT and CDR2 YYREEE (reference sequence). Here the CDR3 reads CASSLDSGRASEQFF. CDR3 DNA: TGTGCCAGCAGCTTGGATAGCGGGAGGGCCAGCGAGCAGTTCTTC. Together with reference TRBV5-4 and TRBJ2-1, the CDR3 gives the full variable domain: ETGVTQSPTHLIKTRGQQVTLRCSSQSGHNTVSWYQQALGQGPQFIFQYYREEENGRGNFPPRFSGLQFPNYSSELNVNALELDDSALYLCASSLDSGRASEQFFGPGTRLTVL.

The gene calls are TRBV15 and TRBJ2-1; D is perhaps TRBD2 (6 bases). Germline V gives CDR1 LNHNV, CDR2 YYDKDF (reference sequence). The CDR3 sequence is 16 residues long. The germline V and J ends were trimmed by 1 base and 0 bases, with 10 bases remaining between them. The CDR3 here is CATSRGYGSSYNEQFF. The CDR3 DNA is TGTGCCACCAGCAGAGGATACGGGAGCTCCTACAATGAGCAGTTCTTC.

The gene calls are TRBV7-9 and TRBJ2-5; TRBD1 aligns across 8 bases. The CDR3 is 19 residues long. The germline V gene encodes CDR1 SEHNR and CDR2 FQNEAQ (reference sequence). J was trimmed by 4 bases and V by 2 bases; bases with no gene match: 18. For the CDR3, the DNA is TGTGCCAGCAGCTTACGCGGGACAGGTTGGCGAGTATCGGGAGAGACCCAGTACTTC. Translation: CASSLRGTGWRVSGETQYF.

The count of this clone is one. The CDR3 nucleotides read TGTGCCTGGATAGGACAGGGCGCGGTGAACGAGCAGTACTTC. Amino acid sequence: CAWIGQGAVNEQYF. The chain recombines TRBV30 with TRBJ2-7; 8 positions agree with TRBD1. Germline V CDR1 and CDR2: GTSNPN, SVGIG (reference sequence). J was trimmed by 5 bases and V by 4 bases; bases with no gene match: 10. The CDR3 is 14 amino acids.

The gene calls are TRBV30 and TRBJ2-1; 7 bases match TRBD2. With V trimmed by 3 bases and J by 4 bases, 6 bases remained unmatched. This CDR3 spans 14 amino acids. The germline V gene has CDR1 GTSNPN and CDR2 SVGIG (reference sequence). The CDR3 DNA reads as TGTGCCTGGAGAGCGGGGAGCGGTTACAATGAGCAGTTCTTC. Protein sequence: CAWRAGSGYNEQFF.

The J gene is TRBJ2-2, the V gene TRBV4-2; D not resolved. CDR1 and CDR2 (germline): LGHNA, YNFKEQ. Trimming pared 2 bases from V and 3 bases from J, leaving 7 bases between. The CDR3 spans 14 residues. This CDR3 is CASSQLGYTGELFF. The CDR3 nucleotides read TGTGCCAGCAGCCAACTCGGGTACACCGGGGAGCTGTTTTTT.

V usage is TRBV9 and J usage is TRBJ2-7; perhaps TRBD1 as D (6 bases). The CDR3 sequence is 15 residues long. The ends were cut back, 3 bases at V and 2 bases at J, with 15 bases in the middle. CDR1 SGDLS and CDR2 YYNGEE come from the germline V gene. The CDR3 sequence is CASSALPGQTYEQYF. The CDR3 nucleotides read TGTGCCAGCAGCGCCCTACCGGGACAAACCTACGAGCAGTACTTC.

The genes are TRBV7-6 and TRBJ2-3; 12 nucleotides line up with TRBD2. The V gene end was trimmed by 0 bases and the J gene end by 6 bases; junction bases not matched to a gene: 7. The CDR3 covers 17 residues. Germline assignment: CDR1 SGHVS and CDR2 FNYEAQ. CDR3 in amino acids: CASSLARLAGGLDTQYF. In nucleotides, the CDR3 is TGTGCCAGCAGCTTAGCGCGGCTAGCGGGGGGGTTGGATACGCAGTATTTT. The full variable domain, in which reference TRBV7-6 and TRBJ2-3 provide the parts outside the CDR3, is GAGVSQSPRYKVTKRGQDVALRCDPISGHVSLYWYRQALGQGPEFLTYFNYEAQQDKSGLPNDRFSAERPEGSISTLTIQRTEQRDSAMYRCASSLARLAGGLDTQYFGPGTRLTVL.

The CDR3 loop is CASSAGQGGHEQYF. The CDR3 DNA reads TGTGCCAGCAGCGCCGGACAGGGCGGCCACGAGCAGTACTTC. The chain carries TRBV5-6 and TRBJ2-7, with 8 bases fitting TRBD1. The CDR3 extends over 14 amino acids. Trimming removed 4 bases from V and 5 bases from J; junction bases left unmatched: 8. CDR1 SGHDT and CDR2 YYEEEE come from the germline V gene.